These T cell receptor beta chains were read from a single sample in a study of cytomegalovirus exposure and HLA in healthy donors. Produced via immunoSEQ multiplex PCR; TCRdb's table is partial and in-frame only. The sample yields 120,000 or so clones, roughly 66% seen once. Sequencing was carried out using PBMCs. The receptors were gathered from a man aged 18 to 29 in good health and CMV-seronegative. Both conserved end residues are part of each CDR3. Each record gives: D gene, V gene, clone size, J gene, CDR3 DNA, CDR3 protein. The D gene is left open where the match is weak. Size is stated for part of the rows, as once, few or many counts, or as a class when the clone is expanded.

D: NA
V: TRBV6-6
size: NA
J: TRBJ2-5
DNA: TGTGCCAGCACAGAACAAGAGACCCAGTACTTC
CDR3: CASTEQETQYF

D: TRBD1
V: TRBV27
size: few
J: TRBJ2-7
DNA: TGTGCCAGCAGCGAAAGGACAGGGGCCCCTCTCTACGAGCAGTACTTC
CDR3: CASSERTGAPLYEQYF

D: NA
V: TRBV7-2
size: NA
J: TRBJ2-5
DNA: TGTGCCAGCAGCCTCAGGGGGACTAGGATTGAGACCCAGTACTTC
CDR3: CASSLRGTRIETQYF

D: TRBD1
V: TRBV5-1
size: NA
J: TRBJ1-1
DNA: TGCGCCAGCAGTCCTGTGACAGGGGTGAGAACTGAAGCTTTCTTT
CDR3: CASSPVTGVRTEAFF

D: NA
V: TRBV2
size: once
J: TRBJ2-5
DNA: TGTGCCAGCGGAGAAGGGGGAGTCCAAGAGACCCAGTACTTC
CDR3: CASGEGGVQETQYF

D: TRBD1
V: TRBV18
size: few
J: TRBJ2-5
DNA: TGTGCCAGCTCACCAACAGGGGCGAACCAAGAGACCCAGTACTTC
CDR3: CASSPTGANQETQYF

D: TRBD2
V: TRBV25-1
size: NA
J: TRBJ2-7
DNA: TGTGCCAGCAGTCCCGGACTAGCCTTTAGGGAGCAGTACTTC
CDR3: CASSPGLAFREQYF

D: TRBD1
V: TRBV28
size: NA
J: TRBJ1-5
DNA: TGTGCCAGCACTCCAGGGGGAGGCAATCAGCCCCAGCATTTT
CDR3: CASTPGGGNQPQHF

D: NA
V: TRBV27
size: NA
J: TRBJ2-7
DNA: TGTGCCACATACCCCGGCGAGGGTTACGAGCAGTACTTC
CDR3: CATYPGEGYEQYF

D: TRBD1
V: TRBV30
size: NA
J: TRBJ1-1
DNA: TGTGCCTCTCACAGGGGTACTGAAGCTTTCTTT
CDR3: CASHRGTEAFF

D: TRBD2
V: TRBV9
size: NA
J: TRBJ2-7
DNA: TGTGCCAGCAGCGTCGGGGGGGCCATTAGCTCCTACGAGCAGTACTTC
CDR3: CASSVGGAISSYEQYF

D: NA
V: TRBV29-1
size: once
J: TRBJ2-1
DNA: TGCAGCGGGGGCCTTGATGAGCAGTTCTTC
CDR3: CSGGLDEQFF

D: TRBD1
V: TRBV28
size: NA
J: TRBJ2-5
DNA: TGTGCCAGCAGTTCCAACCTCGTCACCCCGGGTCAGGGGGCCAGGGCGTACTTC
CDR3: CASSSNLVTPGQGARAYF

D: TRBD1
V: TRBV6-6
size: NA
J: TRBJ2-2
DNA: TGTGCCAGTCGATCGGGACAGGGGTTCACCGGGGAGCTGTTTTTT
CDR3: CASRSGQGFTGELFF

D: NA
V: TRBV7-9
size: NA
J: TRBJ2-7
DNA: TGTTCCAGCAGCTTAGCACAGGTCGAGCAGTACTTC
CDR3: CSSSLAQVEQYF

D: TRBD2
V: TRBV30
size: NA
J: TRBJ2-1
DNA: TGTGCCTGGAACCGCGGGAGCTTGGGTGAGCAGTTCTTC
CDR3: CAWNRGSLGEQFF